Below are 27 T cell receptor beta chains sequenced from a single sample in a study of regulatory T cells in long-lasting Graves disease. Through Arm-PCR of CDR3 regions and iRepertoire HTBI primers, TCR beta libraries were built. From the multiplex PCR reads, TCRdb called clonotypes with MiXCR, one entry per CDR3 protein. In the table there are 350,000 to 550,000 distinct CDR3 sequences, 11% to 15% of which are singletons. Time point meaning: newly diagnosed GD, antithyroid drugs for less than 3 months. From RNA extracted from PBMCs, the TCR library was made. The sample also formed part of further work on T cells in Graves' hyperthyroidism and ophthalmopathy.

Sequencing was performed on peripheral blood mononuclear cells (PBMCs), taken at new diagnosis, from a patient treated with antithyroid drugs. These receptors originate from a woman aged 45-59 years with Graves disease.

This clonotype appeared a single time. This chain links TRBV12-3 or TRBV12-4 with TRBJ1-1; D gene uncertain. Trimming cost V 6 bases and J 2 bases, with 13 bases left between them. The CDR3 is made up of 14 amino acids. The CDR3 DNA sequence: TGTGCCAGCAGCGGAAGGGCCCTTAACACTGAAGCTTTCTTT. Its translation is CASSGRALNTEAFF.

A few counts support this clonotype. A junction boundary mismatches the germline segment, possibly from a read error. The CDR3 coding sequence is TGTGCCAGCAGTGAGCCCGTTAACTGTGGCTACACCTTC. Its protein product is CASSEPVNCGYTF. The chain is built from TRBV2 and TRBJ1-2; no clear D gene. CDR3 length equals 13 residues. Germline V CDR1 and CDR2: SNHLY, FYNNEI.

The chain has TRBV4-1 and TRBJ2-2; 7 nucleotides match TRBD2. The junction had 3 bases not matched to a gene; V was cut back by 4 bases and J by 1 base. CDR3 length: 15 residues. The germline CDR1 and CDR2 sequences are MGHRA and YSYEKL. CDR3 loop: CASSPQRGNTGELFF. The CDR3 DNA sequence: TGCGCCAGCAGCCCCCAGCGGGGGAACACCGGGGAGCTGTTTTTT.

This clonotype has ten or more counts. This rearrangement joins TRBV28 to TRBJ2-7; 8 bases match TRBD2. The germline CDR1 and CDR2 sequences are MDHEN and SYDVKM. The CDR3 extends over 17 amino acids. V dropped 1 base and J dropped 5; count of bases not matched to a gene: 13. CDR3 residues: CASSLSPIAGFVDEQYF. The CDR3, as DNA: TGTGCCAGCAGTTTATCCCCAATAGCGGGATTTGTCGACGAGCAGTACTTC.

This clonotype was counted ten times or more. The chain uses TRBV28 and TRBJ1-6; the match to TRBD1 covers 7 bases. The V gene's germline CDR1 is MDHEN and CDR2 SYDVKM. J was trimmed by 14 bases and V by 7 bases; bases with no gene match: 17. This CDR3 spans 15 amino acids. CDR3 bases: TGTGCCAGCAATCCTGGGGGGACAGACAATTCGGCCCTCCACTTT. It codes for CASNPGGTDNSALHF.

The rearrangement links TRBV28 to TRBJ2-3, with 8 positions matching TRBD1. The germline CDR1 and CDR2 sequences are MDHEN and SYDVKM. The CDR3 totals 15 residues. J was trimmed by 6 bases and V by 6 bases; bases with no gene match: 11. CDR3 region: CASSGQGLSRDTQYF. CDR3 DNA: TGTGCCAGCAGCGGACAGGGTCTCTCTAGGGATACGCAGTATTTT.

This clonotype has more than one count but fewer than ten. This chain connects TRBV28 to TRBJ2-1; D gene uncertain. The CDR3 covers 12 residues. With 3 bases removed from V and 9 bases from J, the gap between germline ends came to 9 bases. Germline CDR1 MDHEN, CDR2 SYDVKM. The CDR3 DNA reads TGTGCCAGCAGTTTGTCGCGGAGTGAGCAGTTCTTC. It yields the protein CASSLSRSEQFF.

The gene calls are TRBV2 and TRBJ1-6; D is uncertain. Germline assignment: CDR1 SNHLY and CDR2 FYNNEI. The CDR3 has 15 residues. Trimming removed 2 bases from V and 8 bases from J, with 13 bases in between. This chain's CDR3 is CASSENPEADSPLHF. Here the CDR3 DNA reads TGTGCCAGCAGTGAAAATCCGGAGGCTGATTCACCCCTCCACTTT.

This clonotype was observed at least ten times. The chain has TRBV5-5 and TRBJ1-1; D is ambiguous. The length of the CDR3 is 13 residues. V was shortened by 5 bases and J by 2 bases, with 10 bases between the two germline ends. The germline V gene has CDR1 SGHKS and CDR2 YYEKEE (reference sequence). The CDR3 is CASSLAGNTEAFF. In DNA form, the CDR3 reads TGTGCCAGCAGTTTAGCAGGTAACACTGAAGCTTTCTTT.

The table lists this clonotype with many counts. This sequence joins TRBV5-1 and TRBJ2-5; TRBD1 might be the D (5 bases). The CDR3 length is 14 residues. V was shortened by 0 bases and J by 5 bases, with 11 bases between the two germline ends. Looked up from germline, CDR1 is SGHRS and CDR2 is YFSETQ. In DNA, the CDR3 is TGCGCCAGCAGCTTGGGACAGCCCGGGGAGACCCAGTACTTC. Protein: CASSLGQPGETQYF.

The chain links TRBV6-1 to TRBJ1-5; D is unclear. Deletions cut 9 bases from V and 6 bases from J, with 12 bases between. There are 12 residues in the CDR3. Germline assignment: CDR1 MNHNS and CDR2 SASEGT. In DNA form, the CDR3 reads TGTGCCAGTTTAAACGGTGTTCAGCCCCAGCATTTT. Encoded protein: CASLNGVQPQHF.

This clonotype was counted only a few times. The CDR3 sequence: CASSLLAGREGEQFF. The DNA for the CDR3 is TGCGCCAGCAGCTTACTAGCGGGACGGGAGGGTGAGCAGTTCTTC. The chain is built from TRBV5-1 and TRBJ2-1; 10 bases match TRBD2. Germline V gene data show CDR1 as SGHRS and CDR2 as YFSETQ. The CDR3 is 15 residues long. With V trimmed by 2 bases and J by 9 bases, 8 bases remained unmatched.

V usage is TRBV4-1 and J usage is TRBJ1-3; D gene uncertain. The CDR3 length is 14 residues. V lost 0 bases and J lost 4, with 7 bases in between. Germline loops: CDR1 MGHRA, CDR2 YSYEKL. The CDR3, as DNA: TGCGCCAGCAGCCAAGAAGGGTCAGGAAACACCATATATTTT. It encodes CASSQEGSGNTIYF.

The sample holds many counts of this clonotype. The V call is TRBV2, the J call TRBJ2-5; D might be TRBD1 or TRBD2, each matching 5 bases. V lost 6 bases and J 5 bases, leaving 16 bases between the germline ends. Germline values: CDR1 SNHLY, CDR2 FYNNEI. The CDR3 is 14 residues long. The CDR3 region has the DNA TGTGCCAGCAGGCCATCCGGGACCAGGGAGACCCAGTACTTC. Amino acids: CASRPSGTRETQYF.

This clonotype was seen a few times. The chain has TRBV29-1 and TRBJ2-5, with D hard to call. V dropped 3 bases and J dropped 3 bases, with 11 bases sitting between them. CDR3 size: 13 residues. CDR1 is SQVTM and CDR2 is ANQGSEA in the germline V gene. The CDR3 is CSVDYTAKETQYF. CDR3 bases: TGCAGCGTTGACTACACAGCTAAAGAGACCCAGTACTTC.

The sample holds many counts of this clonotype. The rearrangement links TRBV3-1 to TRBJ1-1, with a tentative D call TRBD1 (6 bases). V lost 5 bases and J 7 bases, leaving 14 bases between the germline ends. The CDR3 contains 13 residues. Germline CDR1 reads LGHDT; CDR2 reads YNNKEL (reference sequence). The CDR3 DNA reads TGTGCCAGCAGCAATCCGGGACACCATGAAGCTTTCTTT. This sequence encodes CASSNPGHHEAFF.

The chain is built from TRBV27 and TRBJ2-2; TRBD1 aligns across 7 bases. This CDR3 is 15 amino acids long. CDR1 and CDR2 (germline): MNHEY, SMNVEV (reference sequence). The J segment lost 7 bases and the V segment lost 2 bases, leaving 7 bases of the junction unmatched. CDR3: CASSLGTVGIGELFF. The CDR3 DNA follows: TGTGCCAGCAGTTTAGGGACAGTGGGTATCGGGGAGCTGTTTTTT.

This clonotype was found once. A much larger clone lies a single base off, so this may be a read error. The chain joins TRBV30 to TRBJ1-2; D gene uncertain. Trimming removed 1 base at V and 4 bases at J, with 10 bases between. Germline CDR1 is GTSNPN and CDR2 is SVGIG (reference sequence). This CDR3 comprises 13 residues. CDR3 coding DNA: TGTGCCTGGAGTGCGGCAGCGCCCTATGGCTACACCTTC. It yields the protein CAWSAAAPYGYTF. Supplemented by reference TRBV30 and TRBJ1-2, the full variable domain reads SQTIHQWPATLVQPVGSPLSLECTVEGTSNPNLYWYRQAAGRGLQLLFYSVGIGQISSEVPQNLSASRPQDRQFILSSKKLLLSDSGFYLCAWSAAAPYGYTFGSGTRLTVV.

This clonotype was counted only a few times. The chain employs TRBV7-9 and TRBJ2-1; a weak D match, TRBD1 (5 bases). The J call could be wrong; TRBJ2-5 is a better fit for the DNA end. Germline lookup yields CDR1 SEHNR and CDR2 FQNEAQ (reference sequence). CDR3 length: 12 residues. CDR3 sequence (DNA): TGTGCCAGCGAAGACAGTGAAGAGACCCAGTACTTC. Amino acids: CASEDSEETQYF.

This clonotype was picked up many times. The chain carries TRBV7-2 and TRBJ2-7; 13 bases map to TRBD2. Germline V gene data show CDR1 as SGHTA and CDR2 as FQGNSA. V dropped 5 bases and J dropped 7; count of bases not matched to a gene: 8. The CDR3 is made up of 15 amino acids. CDR3 protein: CASSRWTSGSGEQYF. The CDR3, as DNA: TGTGCCAGCAGCCGATGGACTAGCGGGAGTGGTGAGCAGTACTTC.

This clonotype came up many times. The rearrangement joins TRBV2 to TRBJ1-2, with no clear D. The CDR3 covers 11 residues. V was trimmed by 2 bases and J by 8 bases, leaving 6 bases between them. Per germline, CDR1 SNHLY and CDR2 FYNNEI. The CDR3 here is CASSETSGYTF. The CDR3 DNA is TGTGCCAGCAGTGAAACCAGCGGCTACACCTTC.

This rearrangement joins TRBV9 to TRBJ1-5; possible D gene TRBD1, 5 bases. The germline gives CDR1 SGDLS, CDR2 YYNGEE. The length of the CDR3 is 15 residues. The V and J ends lost 0 bases and 4 bases respectively, with 11 bases between them. In DNA form, the CDR3 reads TGTGCCAGCAGCGTAGAGGGGAACCCAAATCAGCCCCAGCATTTT. Amino acids: CASSVEGNPNQPQHF. Supplemented by reference TRBV9 and TRBJ1-5, the full variable domain reads DSGVTQTPKHLITATGQRVTLRCSPRSGDLSVYWYQQSLDQGLQFLIQYYNGEERAKGNILERFSAQQFPDLHSELNLSSLELGDSALYFCASSVEGNPNQPQHFGDGTRLSIL.

For the CDR3, the DNA is TGTGCCAGTAGCCTGGGACAGGGAGGGGACTACGAGCAGTACTTC. This gives the protein CASSLGQGGDYEQYF. The chain uses TRBV19 and TRBJ2-7, with 9 nucleotides matching TRBD1. J lost 3 bases, V lost 6 bases, and 9 bases had no gene match. The germline CDR1 and CDR2 sequences are LNHDA and SQIVND (reference sequence). The CDR3 sequence is 15 residues long.

This clonotype was picked up many times. The chain recombines TRBV5-1 with TRBJ2-5; 11 bases agree with TRBD1. The CDR3 spans 16 residues. J lost 1 base, V lost 5 bases, and 7 bases had no gene match. Germline V gene lookup returns CDR1 SGHRS and CDR2 YFSETQ. CDR3 nucleotides: TGCGCCAGCAGTCGGGTCGGGACAGGGGGCCAAGAGACCCAGTACTTC. Translated: CASSRVGTGGQETQYF.

This clonotype was seen a few times. Because it lacks the conserved phenylalanine or tryptophan at the end, this CDR3 is likely a read error. The genes are TRBV28 and TRBJ2-7; the D is unclear. The CDR3 is 14 amino acids. V shed 4 bases and J shed 1 base, with 11 bases lying between them. From germline, CDR1 is MDHEN and CDR2 SYDVKM. The CDR3 loop reads CASSSPNVSYEQYL. CDR3 bases: TGTGCCAGCAGTTCCCCTAACGTATCCTACGAGCAGTACCTC.

In its sample, this clonotype was seen a few times. The chain has TRBV27 and TRBJ2-3; TRBD2 aligns across 11 bases. With 3 bases clipped from V and 2 bases from J, the junction kept 10 bases outside the gene matches. CDR3 length: 18 amino acids. The germline CDR1 and CDR2 sequences are MNHEY and SMNVEV (reference sequence). CDR3 in amino acids: CASSFSSLAGGTTDTQYF. DNA of the CDR3: TGTGCCAGCAGTTTTTCCTCGCTAGCGGGAGGAACCACAGATACGCAGTATTTT.

The chain has TRBV18 and TRBJ2-5, with 12 positions matching TRBD2. V dropped 3 bases and J dropped 5; count of bases not matched to a gene: 7. The CDR3 runs to 16 residues. Germline V gene data show CDR1 as KGHSH and CDR2 as LQKENI. Written as DNA, the CDR3 is TGTGCCAGCTCACCGTTGACTAGCGGGAGTTTGGAGACCCAGTACTTC. Translation: CASSPLTSGSLETQYF.